This TCR beta chain stems from a study of cytomegalovirus exposure and HLA in healthy donors. Study outcomes and limitations: Reported results showed that the classifier diagnosed cytomegalovirus status with high specificity and sensitivity.

About this clone itself: The antigen is unknown.

With 60 Vbeta and 13 Jbeta primers, the PCR was carried out. Method: immunoSEQ multiplex PCR; TCRdb's copy keeps in-frame clones and lacks some. Seen here are under 200,000 clones, approximately 77% observed once, and the top ten hold around 7%. Germline V lookup: CDR1 MNHNS, CDR2 SASEGT. Trimming cost V 6 bases and J 10 bases, with 18 bases left between them. The CDR3 has 14 residues. At sampling all donors were nominally healthy, likely with unrecorded immune exposures. The source is a male donor in good health and CMV-seropositive. The V gene is TRBV6-1, the J gene TRBJ1-4; no clear D gene. Sample: PBMCs. CDR3 in amino acids: CASSRIGVEGKLFF. The CDR3, as DNA: TGTGCCAGCAGCCGCATTGGGGTAGAGGGAAAACTGTTTTTT.